Listed below are T cell receptor beta chains from one sample, sequenced in a study of T cell responses to AZD1222 COVID-19 vaccine. Here immunoSEQ multiplex PCR was the method, and the copy in TCRdb shows in-frame clones only, minus some. In the table there are 100,000 to 150,000 clones, about 89% of which are singletons. Specimen: peripheral blood, collected on day 0 of MenACWY control vaccination. Receptor source: an adult in good health. Both conserved end residues are part of each CDR3. A D gene is named only where the DNA matches it firmly. Expanded clones are given a class, and other clones once, few, many or no size at all.

J gene,V gene,D gene,clone size,CDR3 protein,CDR3 DNA
TRBJ1-2,TRBV30,-,-,CASDRDGYTF,TGTGCCTCCGACAGAGATGGCTACACCTTC
TRBJ1-2,TRBV5-6,-,-,CASSLGAVYGYTF,TGTGCCAGCAGCTTGGGGGCAGTCTATGGCTACACCTTC
TRBJ2-1,TRBV27,TRBD2,-,CASSLSGLALDEQFF,TGTGCCAGCAGTTTATCCGGACTAGCGTTAGATGAGCAGTTCTTC
TRBJ1-6,TRBV3-1/TRBV3-2,-,-,CASSQGPLDSPLHF,TGTGCCAGCAGCCAGGGACCTTTGGATTCACCCCTCCACTTT
TRBJ2-1,TRBV9,TRBD1,-,CASSVQGAGQFF,TGTGCCAGCAGCGTACAGGGGGCAGGGCAGTTCTTC
TRBJ2-1,TRBV6-4,-,-,CASSPTGSSYNEQFF,TGTGCCAGCAGCCCAACTGGTAGCTCCTACAATGAGCAGTTCTTC
TRBJ2-5,TRBV5-1,TRBD2,-,CASSPTSGRRSETQYF,TGCGCCAGCAGCCCAACTAGCGGGAGGCGATCAGAGACCCAGTACTTC
TRBJ1-2,TRBV24-1,-,-,CATSDEYRVYGYTF,TGTGCCACCAGTGATGAGTACAGGGTCTATGGCTACACCTTC
TRBJ1-1,TRBV5-6,TRBD1,once,CASSEGQPNTEAFF,TGTGCCAGCAGCGAGGGACAGCCGAACACTGAAGCTTTCTTT
TRBJ2-7,TRBV11-2,-,few,CASSFRTPAGEQYF,TGTGCCAGCAGCTTTAGGACCCCAGCTGGCGAGCAGTACTTC
TRBJ2-2,TRBV7-3,-,-,CASSYDTGELFF,TGTGCCAGCAGCTACGACACCGGGGAGCTGTTTTTT
TRBJ2-5,TRBV19,TRBD1,few,CASSSTLDRVGETQYF,TGTGCCAGTAGTTCAACGCTGGACAGGGTAGGGGAGACCCAGTACTTC
TRBJ2-5,TRBV6-2/TRBV6-3,-,-,CASSPVEETQYF,TGTGCCAGCAGTCCCGTTGAGGAGACCCAGTACTTC
TRBJ2-4,TRBV7-2,-,-,CASSTPTKNIQYF,TGTGCCAGCAGCACCCCGACCAAAAACATTCAGTACTTC
TRBJ1-6,TRBV11-3,TRBD1,-,CASSARDRSYNSPLHF,TGTGCCAGCAGCGCCCGGGACAGGTCCTATAATTCACCCCTCCACTTT
TRBJ2-1,TRBV25-1,TRBD1,-,CASNDRVNNEQFF,TGTGCCAGCAATGACAGGGTGAACAATGAGCAGTTCTTC
TRBJ1-1,TRBV29-1,TRBD1,-,CSVLQGADTEAFF,TGCAGCGTTCTACAGGGGGCGGACACTGAAGCTTTCTTT
TRBJ1-4,TRBV7-2,-,-,CASSLVGGGEKLFF,TGTGCCAGCAGCTTAGTCGGGGGTGGTGAAAAACTGTTTTTT
TRBJ1-5,TRBV6-1,TRBD1,-,CASSELTGGPQPQHF,TGTGCCAGCAGTGAACTGACAGGGGGACCTCAGCCCCAGCATTTT
TRBJ2-7,TRBV6-4,TRBD2,once,CARARYGRIYEQYF,TGTGCCAGAGCGAGGTACGGGAGGATTTACGAGCAGTACTTC
TRBJ1-2,TRBV27,-,-,CASSSSGRSSGGYTF,TGTGCCAGCAGTTCTTCCGGACGGTCGTCCGGTGGCTACACCTTC
TRBJ2-1,TRBV2,-,-,CASESNRIVNEQFF,TGTGCCAGCGAATCTAACAGGATAGTCAATGAGCAGTTCTTC
TRBJ2-7,TRBV6-5,TRBD1,few,CASSPRGTSYEQYF,TGTGCCAGCAGTCCCAGGGGGACCTCCTACGAGCAGTACTTC
TRBJ2-1,TRBV9,TRBD2,-,CASSGGGGSYNEQFF,TGTGCCAGCAGCGGAGGCGGGGGCTCCTACAATGAGCAGTTCTTC
TRBJ2-5,TRBV11-3,-,-,CASSLSGPSGQYF,TGTGCCAGCAGCCTATCGGGGCCCTCGGGGCAGTACTTC
TRBJ2-5,TRBV2,-,-,CASLRDVQETQYF,TGTGCCAGCCTCCGGGACGTACAAGAGACCCAGTACTTC
TRBJ1-2,TRBV2,-,once,CASSEDLAVGYGYTF,TGTGCCAGCAGTGAAGATCTCGCCGTGGGGTATGGCTACACCTTC
TRBJ1-1,TRBV4-2,-,-,CASSQGRGNTEAFF,TGTGCCAGCAGCCAAGGGAGGGGGAACACTGAAGCTTTCTTT
TRBJ2-2,TRBV9,-,-,CASSLEGGHTGELFF,TGTGCCAGCAGCTTAGAGGGGGGGCACACCGGGGAGCTGTTTTTT
TRBJ2-3,TRBV21-1,-,-,CASSNVTDTQYF,TGTGCCAGCAGCAACGTCACAGATACGCAGTATTTT
TRBJ2-2,TRBV7-9,-,-,CASRRGEASGELFF,TGTGCCAGCAGGCGGGGAGAGGCATCCGGGGAGCTGTTTTTT
TRBJ2-7,TRBV6-5,TRBD2,-,CASRRTSGPSYEQYF,TGTGCCAGCAGAAGGACTAGCGGACCCTCCTACGAGCAGTACTTC
TRBJ2-2,TRBV7-3,TRBD1,once,CASSLTGTGPGELFF,TGTGCCAGCAGCTTAACCGGGACAGGCCCCGGGGAGCTGTTTTTT
TRBJ2-3,TRBV28,-,-,CASSSSGSTDTQYF,TGTGCCAGCAGTTCGAGCGGTAGCACAGATACGCAGTATTTT
TRBJ1-1,TRBV6-5,TRBD1,-,CASSPQGAGEAFF,TGTGCCAGCAGTCCACAGGGGGCCGGTGAAGCTTTCTTT
TRBJ1-2,TRBV10-3,-,-,CAISAIQETSNYGYTF,TGTGCCATCAGTGCTATACAGGAGACGTCTAACTATGGCTACACCTTC
TRBJ2-7,TRBV7-3,-,-,CASSAYGNSYEQYF,TGTGCCAGCAGCGCATACGGTAACTCCTACGAGCAGTACTTC
TRBJ1-5,TRBV11-2,-,-,CASSLERLQPQHF,TGTGCCAGCAGCTTAGAGCGGCTCCAGCCCCAGCATTTT
TRBJ2-5,TRBV6-6,-,-,CASSYSLRGETQYF,TGTGCCAGCAGTTACTCGTTGAGAGGAGAGACCCAGTACTTC
TRBJ2-3,TRBV24-1,TRBD2,-,CATRGAGGDTQYF,TGTGCCACCAGGGGAGCGGGAGGAGATACGCAGTATTTT
TRBJ1-6,TRBV5-8,TRBD1,-,CASSDGTGHNSPLHF,TGTGCCAGCAGCGATGGGACAGGCCATAATTCACCCCTCCACTTT
TRBJ2-1,TRBV5-1,-,-,CASSLGFEVGRMSSYNEQFF,TGCGCCAGCAGCTTGGGCTTTGAAGTAGGACGTATGAGCTCCTACAATGAGCAGTTCTTC
TRBJ1-2,TRBV25-1,-,-,CASSEPGRANYGYTF,TGTGCCAGCAGTGAACCAGGGAGAGCTAACTATGGCTACACCTTC
TRBJ2-1,TRBV11-3,TRBD2,-,CASSPKLAASSYNEQFF,TGTGCCAGCAGCCCGAAACTAGCGGCCAGCTCCTACAATGAGCAGTTCTTC
TRBJ1-1,TRBV2,-,-,CASTISGSLNTEAFF,TGTGCCAGCACCATCTCTGGGAGCCTGAACACTGAAGCTTTCTTT
TRBJ2-7,TRBV27,-,-,CAKTPALSYEQYF,TGTGCCAAGACACCTGCCCTTTCCTACGAGCAGTACTTC
TRBJ2-2,TRBV5-1,-,-,CASSSGTGELFF,TGCGCCAGCAGCTCCGGGACCGGGGAGCTGTTTTTT
TRBJ2-2,TRBV11-1,TRBD2,-,CASSLESGLAGAELFF,TGTGCCAGCAGCTTAGAGTCGGGGCTAGCGGGAGCGGAGCTGTTTTTT
TRBJ1-2,TRBV5-1,TRBD1,once,CASSFPDQGGHGYTF,TGCGCCAGCAGCTTCCCCGACCAGGGGGGTCATGGCTACACCTTC
TRBJ2-7,TRBV5-1,-,-,CASSPGDLAYEQYF,TGCGCCAGCAGCCCGGGGGATCTAGCCTACGAGCAGTACTTC
TRBJ2-5,TRBV15,TRBD1,-,CATSRPRDSERETQYF,TGTGCCACCAGCAGACCTAGGGACAGCGAAAGGGAGACCCAGTACTTC
TRBJ2-3,TRBV12-3/TRBV12-4,-,-,CASSLDVTDTQYF,TGTGCCAGCAGTTTAGACGTAACAGATACGCAGTATTTT
TRBJ2-7,TRBV11-2,TRBD2,-,CASSLTSGRVYEQYF,TGTGCCAGCAGCTTGACTAGCGGGAGGGTCTACGAGCAGTACTTC